This passage covers 17 T cell receptor beta chains from one sample sequenced in a study of memory CD4+ T cells and cytomegalovirus serostatus. Single viable CD3+CD4+CD8-CD45RO+ cells were sorted as the memory CD4+ T cells. TCRdb keeps only in-frame clones here, not all; method: immunoSEQ multiplex PCR. The sample consists of over 40,000 clones, about 85% of them appearing once. Sample: memory CD4+ T cells from blood. These receptors were collected from an adult in good health and CMV-seronegative.

The V call is TRBV19, the J call TRBJ1-6; D is unresolved. The V and J ends lost 10 bases and 1 base respectively, with 11 bases between them. Germline V gene sequence: CDR1 LNHDA, CDR2 SQIVND (reference sequence). CDR3 size: 14 residues. CDR3 DNA sequence: TGTGCCACCCGTTGGGGATCCTATAATTCACCCCTCCACTTT. Translated, it gives CATRWGSYNSPLHF.

By sample share, this clone is medium-sized. This chain uses TRBV4-1 with TRBJ1-1, with D possibly being TRBD1 (5 bases). Germline V gives CDR1 MGHRA, CDR2 YSYEKL. The V and J ends lost 1 base and 0 bases respectively, with 15 bases between them. This CDR3 has 17 amino acids. The CDR3 here is CASSQAPSQTVNTEAFF. CDR3 nucleotides: TGCGCCAGCAGCCAAGCCCCATCCCAGACAGTGAACACTGAAGCTTTCTTT.

The chain has TRBV9 and TRBJ2-5; TRBD2 agrees at 9 bases. V gave up 0 bases and J gave up 2 bases; unmatched junction bases: 11. This CDR3 is built from 18 residues. Germline CDR1 reads SGDLS; CDR2 reads YYNGEE. The DNA for the CDR3 is TGTGCCAGCAGCGTAGGGCAAGCGGGGGGCGGGTGGCAAGAGACCCAGTACTTC. The encoded protein is CASSVGQAGGGWQETQYF.

The V call is TRBV5-1, the J call TRBJ2-5, with D perhaps matching TRBD2 (6 bases). Between the trimmed V and J ends, which lost 6 bases and 5 bases, there was a span of 14 bases. This CDR3 region has 13 residues. In germline, CDR1 is SGHRS, CDR2 YFSETQ. CDR3 bases: TGCGCCAGCACTTCTTGGGGGGTCGAGACCCAGTACTTC. Its translation is CASTSWGVETQYF.

V is TRBV6-5 and J is TRBJ2-5; 7 bases fit TRBD1. This CDR3 has 16 amino acids. Germline-derived CDR1 and CDR2 are MNHEY and SVGAGI. The J segment lost 4 bases and the V segment lost 2 bases, leaving 10 bases of the junction unmatched. CDR3 amino acids: CASSYGTARPGETQYF. The CDR3 DNA reads as TGTGCCAGCAGTTACGGGACAGCACGACCGGGAGAGACCCAGTACTTC.

The chain has TRBV19 and TRBJ1-1; the match to TRBD1 covers 8 bases. Germline assignment: CDR1 LNHDA and CDR2 SQIVND (reference sequence). The CDR3 length is 13 residues. V was pared by 6 bases and J by 4 bases, with 4 bases of the junction left unmatched. The CDR3 nucleotides read TGTGCCAGTAGAACAGGGGGTGTCACTGAAGCTTTCTTT. This gives the protein CASRTGGVTEAFF.

The J gene is TRBJ2-5, the V gene TRBV6-1; unclear D gene. The germline V and J ends were trimmed by 1 base and 0 bases, with 3 bases remaining between them. The CDR3 covers 13 residues. CDR1 and CDR2 (germline): MNHNS, SASEGT. The CDR3 nucleotides read TGTGCCAGCAGTGAAGTAAACCAAGAGACCCAGTACTTC. As protein: CASSEVNQETQYF.

The rearrangement links TRBV2 to TRBJ1-4; D ambiguous. This CDR3 region has 15 residues. Germline-derived CDR1 and CDR2 are SNHLY and FYNNEI. V dropped 6 bases and J dropped 0 bases, with 11 bases sitting between them. The CDR3 region has the DNA TGTGCCAGCAGGGAGCGTAGTGCAACTAATGAAAAACTGTTTTTT. As protein: CASRERSATNEKLFF.

This clone was counted only a few times. The chain couples TRBV23-1 to TRBJ1-3, with D hard to call. TRBV23-1 falls under the ORF class, with uncertain function. Trimming took 11 bases from V and 10 from J, leaving 15 bases between them. CDR3 length: 11 residues. The CDR3 DNA is TGCGCCTACTCAACGGGGAAAACCATATATTTT. Its protein product is CAYSTGKTIYF.

The gene calls are TRBV5-4 and TRBJ1-1; no clear D gene. Per the germline V gene, CDR1 is SGHNT and CDR2 is YYREEE (reference sequence). The V end lost 2 bases, the J end lost 0 bases, and 11 bases lay between the germline ends. This CDR3 has 15 amino acids. Here the CDR3 reads CASSFNVGMNTEAFF. The CDR3 DNA reads TGTGCCAGCAGCTTTAACGTTGGGATGAACACTGAAGCTTTCTTT.

J is TRBJ2-2 and V is TRBV6-5, with D possibly matching TRBD2 (6 bases). Germline V gene data show CDR1 as MNHEY and CDR2 as SVGAGI. Trimming left V 2 bases short and J 7 bases short, with 11 bases between. This CDR3 comprises 14 residues. CDR3 sequence reads: CASSYPPGGGELFF. DNA for the CDR3: TGTGCCAGCAGTTACCCCCCCGGGGGCGGGGAGCTGTTTTTT.

The genes are TRBV10-3 and TRBJ2-3; 10 positions match TRBD1. Trimming at V came to 5 bases and at J to 3 bases, leaving 5 bases not matched to a gene. Germline CDR1 ENHRY, CDR2 SYGVKD. The CDR3 is 15 amino acids. DNA of the CDR3: TGTGCCATCAGTTTCGGGACAGGGGTGACAGATACGCAGTATTTT. This encodes CAISFGTGVTDTQYF.

The V and J genes are TRBV7-2 and TRBJ1-2; tentatively, D is TRBD1 (5 bases). Germline V gene data show CDR1 as SGHTA and CDR2 as FQGNSA. With 1 base removed from V and 0 bases from J, the gap between germline ends came to 12 bases. This CDR3 has 16 residues. The CDR3 here is CASSLVSGVSNYGYTF. CDR3 nucleotide sequence: TGTGCCAGCAGCTTAGTATCGGGGGTTTCTAACTATGGCTACACCTTC.

The chain combines TRBV5-1 with TRBJ2-7; no definite D call. This CDR3 comprises 14 residues. Germline V lookup: CDR1 SGHRS, CDR2 YFSETQ. V was shortened by 3 bases and J by 2 bases, with 12 bases between the two germline ends. The CDR3 sequence: CASSYRTETYEQYF. For the CDR3, the DNA is TGCGCCAGCAGCTATCGAACAGAGACCTACGAGCAGTACTTC.

The J gene is TRBJ1-3, the V gene TRBV7-9, with D tentatively TRBD1 (5 bases). Trimming shortened V by 5 bases and J by 6 bases, and 26 bases separated the two germline ends. The CDR3 extends over 18 amino acids. Germline assignment: CDR1 SEHNR and CDR2 FQNEAQ (reference sequence). CDR3 protein: CASSVPLGAGQLANTIYF. The CDR3 coding sequence is TGTGCCAGCAGCGTGCCCCTCGGAGCAGGGCAATTGGCAAACACCATATATTTT.

This clone was detected only a few times. The chain recombines TRBV5-4 with TRBJ2-3, with D unresolved. V was shortened by 2 bases and J by 3 bases, with 13 bases between the two germline ends. This CDR3 region has 15 residues. The germline gives CDR1 SGHNT, CDR2 YYREEE (reference sequence). As DNA, the CDR3 is TGTGCCAGCAGCTTACGGTCGCAAGGGACAGATACGCAGTATTTT. Its protein is CASSLRSQGTDTQYF. The full variable domain, its missing parts supplied by reference TRBV5-4 and TRBJ2-3, is ETGVTQSPTHLIKTRGQQVTLRCSSQSGHNTVSWYQQALGQGPQFIFQYYREEENGRGNFPPRFSGLQFPNYSSELNVNALELDDSALYLCASSLRSQGTDTQYFGPGTRLTVL.

J is TRBJ2-1 and V is TRBV2; 9 bases are shared with TRBD2. The V gene end was trimmed by 8 bases and the J gene end by 3 bases; junction bases not matched to a gene: 5. CDR1 SNHLY and CDR2 FYNNEI come from the germline V gene. The CDR3 sequence is 14 residues long. The CDR3 reads CASSSGELYNEQFF. CDR3 sequence (DNA): TGTGCCAGCTCTAGCGGGGAACTCTACAATGAGCAGTTCTTC.